The TCR beta chain under discussion was sequenced for a study of cytotoxic CD8 clonotypes in ibrutinib-treated CLL. Across the whole study: Response sampling took place at median 12 months of treatment, range 6 to 36.

Germline CDR1 reads SGHTA; CDR2 reads FQGNSA. The length of the CDR3 is 14 residues. Trimming left V 4 bases short and J 2 bases short, with 9 bases between. TCRdb keeps only in-frame clones here, not all; method: immunoSEQ multiplex PCR. The profile shows about 140,000 clones, about 70% of them singletons. Study-level findings and limits: Sustained-remission and progressing patients had different sampling times. Public clonotypes were seen rarely and were contracted or stable on treatment.

With respect to this clone: As yet, its antigen is unknown.

Sequencing used PBMCs, obtained after 24 months of ibrutinib treatment. The clonotype comes from a human donor with chronic lymphocytic leukemia. The chain joins TRBV7-2 to TRBJ2-1, with D perhaps being TRBD1 or TRBD2 (5 bases each). The CDR3 bases are TGTGCCAGCAGCTCACTGGGACCCTACAATGAGCAGTTCTTC. Protein product: CASSSLGPYNEQFF.